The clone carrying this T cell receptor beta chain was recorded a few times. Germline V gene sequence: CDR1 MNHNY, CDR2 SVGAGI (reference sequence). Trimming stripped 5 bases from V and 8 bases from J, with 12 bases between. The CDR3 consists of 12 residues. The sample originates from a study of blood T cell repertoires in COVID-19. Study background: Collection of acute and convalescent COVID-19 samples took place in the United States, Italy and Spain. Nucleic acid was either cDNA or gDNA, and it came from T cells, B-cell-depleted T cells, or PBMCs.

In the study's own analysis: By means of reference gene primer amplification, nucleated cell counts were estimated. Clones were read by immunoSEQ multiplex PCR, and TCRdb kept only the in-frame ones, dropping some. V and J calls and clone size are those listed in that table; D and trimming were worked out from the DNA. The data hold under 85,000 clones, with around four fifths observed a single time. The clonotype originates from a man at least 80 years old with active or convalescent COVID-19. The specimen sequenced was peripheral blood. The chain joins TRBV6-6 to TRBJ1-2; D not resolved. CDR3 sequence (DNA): TGTGCCAGCAGTCCCGAGCAGCGCGGCTACACCTTC. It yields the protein CASSPEQRGYTF.